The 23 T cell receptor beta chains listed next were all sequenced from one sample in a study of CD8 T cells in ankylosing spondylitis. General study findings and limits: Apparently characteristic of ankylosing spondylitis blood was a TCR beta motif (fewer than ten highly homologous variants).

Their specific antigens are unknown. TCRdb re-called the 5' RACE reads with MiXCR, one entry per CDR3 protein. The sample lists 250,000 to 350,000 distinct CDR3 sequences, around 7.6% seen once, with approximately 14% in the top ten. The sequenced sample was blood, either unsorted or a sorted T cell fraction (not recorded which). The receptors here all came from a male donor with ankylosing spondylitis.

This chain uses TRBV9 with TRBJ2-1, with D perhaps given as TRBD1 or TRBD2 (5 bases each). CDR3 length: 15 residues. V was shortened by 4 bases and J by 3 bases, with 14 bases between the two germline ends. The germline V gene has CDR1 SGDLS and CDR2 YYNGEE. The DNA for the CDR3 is TGTGCCAGCAGCAAGGGGATAGACTACTACAATGAGCAGTTCTTC. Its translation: CASSKGIDYYNEQFF.

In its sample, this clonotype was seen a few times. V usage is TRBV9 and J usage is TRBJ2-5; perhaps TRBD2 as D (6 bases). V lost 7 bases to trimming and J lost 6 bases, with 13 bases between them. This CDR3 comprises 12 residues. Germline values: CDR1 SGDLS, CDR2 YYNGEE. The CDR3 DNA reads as TGTGCCAGCTCCCTGGGGGGTCAGACCCAGTACTTC. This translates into CASSLGGQTQYF.

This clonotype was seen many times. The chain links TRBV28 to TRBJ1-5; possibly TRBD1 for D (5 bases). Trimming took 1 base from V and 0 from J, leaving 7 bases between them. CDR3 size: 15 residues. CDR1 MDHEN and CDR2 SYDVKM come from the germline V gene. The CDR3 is CASSLSGYSNQPQHF. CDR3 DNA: TGTGCCAGCAGTTTATCAGGGTATAGCAATCAGCCCCAGCATTTT. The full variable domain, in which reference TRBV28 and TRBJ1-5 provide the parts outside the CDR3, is DVKVTQSSRYLVKRTGEKVFLECVQDMDHENMFWYRQDPGLGLRLIYFSYDVKMKEKGDIPEGYSVSREKKERFSLILESASTNQTSMYLCASSLSGYSNQPQHFGDGTRLSIL.

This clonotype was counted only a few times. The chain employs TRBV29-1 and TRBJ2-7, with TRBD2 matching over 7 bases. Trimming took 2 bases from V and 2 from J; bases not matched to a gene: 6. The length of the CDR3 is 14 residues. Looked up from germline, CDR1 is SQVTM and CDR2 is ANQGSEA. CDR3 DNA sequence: TGCAGCGTTGAACCCAGCGGGACTCCCTACGAGCAGTACTTC. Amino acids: CSVEPSGTPYEQYF.

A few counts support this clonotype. This CDR3 is CASSVATIPSGRRGYTGELFF. The CDR3, as DNA: TGTGCCAGCAGCGTAGCTACGATTCCTAGCGGGCGCCGGGGGTACACCGGGGAGCTGTTTTTT. The chain employs TRBV9 and TRBJ2-2; TRBD2 aligns across 8 bases. Germline lookup yields CDR1 SGDLS and CDR2 YYNGEE. With V trimmed by 0 bases and J by 3 bases, 19 bases remained unmatched. This CDR3 has 21 amino acids.

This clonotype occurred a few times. In DNA, the CDR3 is TGTGCCAGCAGCTTCCAGGTGGGGGAGGGGAATGAGCAGTTCTTC. Translated: CASSFQVGEGNEQFF. V is TRBV7-3 and J is TRBJ2-1, with 7 nucleotides matching TRBD2. Germline values: CDR1 SGHTA, CDR2 FQGTGA. This CDR3 has 15 amino acids. The J segment lost 7 bases and the V segment lost 3 bases, leaving 9 bases of the junction unmatched.

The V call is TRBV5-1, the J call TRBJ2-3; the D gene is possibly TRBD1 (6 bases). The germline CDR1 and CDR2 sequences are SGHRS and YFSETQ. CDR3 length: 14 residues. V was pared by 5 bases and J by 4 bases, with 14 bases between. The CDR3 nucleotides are TGCGCCAGCAGACGAACAGGGTTTCCAGATACGCAGTATTTT. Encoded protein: CASRRTGFPDTQYF.

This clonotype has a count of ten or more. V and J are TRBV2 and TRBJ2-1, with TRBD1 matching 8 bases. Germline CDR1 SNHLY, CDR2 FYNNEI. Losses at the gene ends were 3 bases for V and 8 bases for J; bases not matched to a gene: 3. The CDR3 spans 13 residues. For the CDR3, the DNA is TGTGCCAGCAGTGATGACAGGGGCTATGAGCAGTTCTTC. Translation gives CASSDDRGYEQFF.

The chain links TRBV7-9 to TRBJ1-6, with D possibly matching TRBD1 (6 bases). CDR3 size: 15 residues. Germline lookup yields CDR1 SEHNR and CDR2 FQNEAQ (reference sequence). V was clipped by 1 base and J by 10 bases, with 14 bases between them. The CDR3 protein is CASSLGGATRSPLHF. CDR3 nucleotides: TGTGCCAGCAGCTTAGGGGGGGCAACGCGGTCACCCCTCCACTTT.

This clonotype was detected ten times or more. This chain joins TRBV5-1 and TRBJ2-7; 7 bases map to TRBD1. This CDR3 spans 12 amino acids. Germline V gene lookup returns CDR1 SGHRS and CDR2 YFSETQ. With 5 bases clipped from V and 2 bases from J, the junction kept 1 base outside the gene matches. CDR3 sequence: CASRTGAYEQYF. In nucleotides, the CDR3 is TGCGCCAGCAGAACAGGGGCCTACGAGCAGTACTTC.

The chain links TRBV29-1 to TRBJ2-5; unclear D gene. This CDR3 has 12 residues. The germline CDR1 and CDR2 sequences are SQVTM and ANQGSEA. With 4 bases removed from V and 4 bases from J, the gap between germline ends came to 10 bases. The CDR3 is CSVGRIGETQYF. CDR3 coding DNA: TGCAGCGTTGGCCGGATAGGAGAGACCCAGTACTTC.

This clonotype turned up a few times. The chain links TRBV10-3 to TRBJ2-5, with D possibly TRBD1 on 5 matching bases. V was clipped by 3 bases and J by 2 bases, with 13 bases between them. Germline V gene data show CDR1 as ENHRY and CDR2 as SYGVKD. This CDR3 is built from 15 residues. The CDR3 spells CAISEGVRTQETQYF. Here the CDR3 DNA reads TGTGCCATCAGTGAAGGGGTCAGGACACAAGAGACCCAGTACTTC.

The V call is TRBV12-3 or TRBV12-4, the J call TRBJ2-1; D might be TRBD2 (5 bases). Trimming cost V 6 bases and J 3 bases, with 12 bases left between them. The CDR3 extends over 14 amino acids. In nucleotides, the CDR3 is TGTGCCAGCAGCAACTCCGGGAACTACAATGAGCAGTTCTTC. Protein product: CASSNSGNYNEQFF.

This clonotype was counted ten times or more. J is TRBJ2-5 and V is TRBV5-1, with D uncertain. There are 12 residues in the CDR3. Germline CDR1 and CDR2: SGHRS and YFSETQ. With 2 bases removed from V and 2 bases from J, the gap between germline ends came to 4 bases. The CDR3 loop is CASSLPQETQYF. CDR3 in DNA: TGCGCCAGCAGCTTACCACAAGAGACCCAGTACTTC.

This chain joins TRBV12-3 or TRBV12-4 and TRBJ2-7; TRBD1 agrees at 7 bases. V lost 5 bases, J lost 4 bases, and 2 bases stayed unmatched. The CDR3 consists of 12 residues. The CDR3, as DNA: TGTGCCAGCAGTAACAGGGGATACGAGCAGTACTTC. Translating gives CASSNRGYEQYF.

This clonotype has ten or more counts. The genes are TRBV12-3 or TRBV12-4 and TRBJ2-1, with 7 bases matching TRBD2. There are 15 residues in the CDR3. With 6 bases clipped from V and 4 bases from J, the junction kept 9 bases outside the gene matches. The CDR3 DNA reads TGTGCCAGCAGCTTACGTAGCGGGCCTTACAATGAGCAGTTCTTC. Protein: CASSLRSGPYNEQFF.

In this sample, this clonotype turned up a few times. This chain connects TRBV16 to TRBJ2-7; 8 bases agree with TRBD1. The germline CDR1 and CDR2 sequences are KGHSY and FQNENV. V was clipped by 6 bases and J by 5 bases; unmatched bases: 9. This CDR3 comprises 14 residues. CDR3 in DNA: TGTGCCAGCAGTCCCGACAGGGGTTACGACGAGCAGTACTTC. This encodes CASSPDRGYDEQYF. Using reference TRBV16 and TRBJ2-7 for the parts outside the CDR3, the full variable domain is GEEVAQTPKHLVRGEGQKAKLYCAPIKGHSYVFWYQQVLKNEFKFLISFQNENVFDETGMPKERFSAKCLPNSPCSLEIQATKLEDSAVYFCASSPDRGYDEQYFGPGTRLTVT.

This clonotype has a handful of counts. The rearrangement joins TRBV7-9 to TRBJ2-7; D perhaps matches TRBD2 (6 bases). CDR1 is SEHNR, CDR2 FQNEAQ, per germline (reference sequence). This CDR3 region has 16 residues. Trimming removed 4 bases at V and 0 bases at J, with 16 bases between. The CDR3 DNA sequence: TGTGCCAGCAGCTCGGGGCGGGGCCAGAGCTCCTACGAGCAGTACTTC. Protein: CASSSGRGQSSYEQYF.

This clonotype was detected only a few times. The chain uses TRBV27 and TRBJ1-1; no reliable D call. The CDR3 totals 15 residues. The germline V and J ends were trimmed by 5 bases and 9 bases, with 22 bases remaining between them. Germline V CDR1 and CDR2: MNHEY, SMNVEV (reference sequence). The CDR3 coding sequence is TGTGCCAGCAGTCCTCCCCCTCCCCGAGGGAGGCAAGCTTTCTTT. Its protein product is CASSPPPPRGRQAFF.

The CDR3 DNA follows: TGTGCCAGCAGCCCGACCGCGCGGGAGACCCAGTACTTC. This sequence encodes CASSPTARETQYF. This chain uses TRBV3-1 with TRBJ2-5, with D unresolved. Per the germline V gene, CDR1 is LGHDT and CDR2 is YNNKEL (reference sequence). The CDR3 is 13 amino acids. The ends were cut back, 4 bases at V and 5 bases at J, with 11 bases in the middle.

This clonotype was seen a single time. As DNA, the CDR3 is TGCAGTGCTAGAGAGGTAGCGGGTAAATCCTACAATGAGCAGTTCTTC. It specifies CSAREVAGKSYNEQFF. The chain carries TRBV20-1 and TRBJ2-1, with 7 bases identical to TRBD2. V was clipped by 0 bases and J by 1 base; unmatched bases: 6. CDR1 is DFQATT, CDR2 SNEGSKA, per germline (reference sequence). CDR3 length equals 16 residues.

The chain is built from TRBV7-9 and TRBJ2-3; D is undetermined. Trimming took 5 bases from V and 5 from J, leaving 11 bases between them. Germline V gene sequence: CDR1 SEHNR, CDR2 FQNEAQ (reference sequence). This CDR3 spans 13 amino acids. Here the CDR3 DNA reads TGTGCCAGCAGCAAACCCAGAGAAGATACGCAGTATTTT. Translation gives CASSKPREDTQYF.

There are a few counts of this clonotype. The CDR3 nucleotides are TGCAGCGTTGCTCAGGGGGCGGGGGAAGAGACCCAGTACTTC. Amino acids: CSVAQGAGEETQYF. The chain links TRBV29-1 to TRBJ2-5, with D possibly TRBD1 on 8 matching bases. The V gene's germline CDR1 is SQVTM and CDR2 ANQGSEA. V was pared by 4 bases and J by 3 bases, with 15 bases between. This CDR3 is built from 14 residues.